These T cell receptor beta chains were read from a single sample in a study of T-cell memory formation after mild COVID-19. TCRdb passed the 5' RACE reads through MiXCR, listing each CDR3 protein once. The data show about 400,000 distinct CDR3 sequences, with approximately 24% seen just once and roughly 8.7% held by the top ten. Sequenced input: PBMCs or a T cell subset sorted from them (not recorded which). The source is an adult woman who had mild COVID-19 (a few samples of this study predate the infection). Cell type and time point are not known. CDR3s include the opening cysteine and the closing phenylalanine or tryptophan. A D gene is named only where the DNA matches it firmly. Only part of the rows carry a size: once, few, many, or a class if the clone is expanded.

j_call,d_call,v_call,clone_size,cdr3_aa,cdr3_nt
TRBJ2-7,NA,TRBV5-1,NA,CASSLSRGGDEQYF,TGCGCCAGCAGCTTGAGTCGAGGGGGAGACGAGCAGTACTTC
TRBJ1-6,TRBD1,TRBV3-1,many,CASSPGTGGSPLHF,TGTGCCAGCAGCCCCGGGACAGGGGGTTCACCCCTCCACTTT
TRBJ2-2,NA,TRBV7-6,few,CASSLGAETGELFF,TGTGCCAGCAGCTTAGGTGCTGAGACCGGGGAGCTGTTTTTT
TRBJ2-1,NA,TRBV7-2,NA,CASSLYGLGSYNEQFF,TGTGCCAGCAGCTTATATGGTCTCGGCTCCTACAATGAGCAGTTCTTC
TRBJ2-5,TRBD1,TRBV10-3,few,CAISGQGEAQYF,TGTGCCATCAGTGGACAGGGTGAGGCCCAGTACTTC
TRBJ2-7,NA,TRBV4-1,NA,CASSQEWSAGTYEQYF,TGCGCCAGCAGCCAAGAGTGGTCAGCCGGAACCTACGAGCAGTACTTC
TRBJ2-1,TRBD2,TRBV5-1,many,CASSPWVLAGANNEQFF,TGCGCCAGCAGCCCTTGGGTTCTAGCGGGAGCTAACAATGAGCAGTTCTTC
TRBJ2-3,NA,TRBV15,once,CATSRDYTDTQYF,TGTGCCACCAGCAGAGATTACACAGATACGCAGTATTTT
TRBJ1-2,NA,TRBV12-3/TRBV12-4,NA,CASSLSIREIYGYTF,TGTGCCAGCAGTCTTTCCATCAGGGAGATCTATGGCTACACCTTC
TRBJ2-1,NA,TRBV11-2,few,CASSLVYSSRNEQFF,TGTGCCAGCAGCTTAGTGTACAGTTCCAGGAATGAGCAGTTCTTC
TRBJ2-4,NA,TRBV4-3,NA,CASSQEVASEAKNIQYF,TGCGCCAGCAGCCAAGAAGTCGCTAGCGAGGCCAAAAACATTCAGTACTTC
TRBJ2-5,NA,TRBV29-1,NA,CSVGHREGETQYF,TGCAGCGTTGGCCACAGGGAGGGAGAGACCCAGTACTTC
TRBJ1-1,NA,TRBV7-9,NA,CASSFGGGNTEAFF,TGTGCCAGCTCATTCGGAGGAGGGAACACTGAAGCTTTCTTT
TRBJ1-5,TRBD1,TRBV24-1,NA,CATSDARDRGNQPQHF,TGTGCCACCAGTGATGCCCGGGACAGGGGCAATCAGCCCCAGCATTTT
TRBJ2-3,NA,TRBV11-1,few,CASSTLGDTQYF,TGTGCCAGCAGCACCTTAGGGGATACGCAGTATTTT
TRBJ1-6,NA,TRBV7-3,few,CASSLWAGEGSPLHF,TGTGCCAGCAGCTTATGGGCCGGTGAGGGTTCACCCCTCCACTTT
TRBJ2-3,TRBD1,TRBV6-2/TRBV6-3,NA,CASSYSWDRAVDTQYF,TGTGCCAGCAGTTACTCATGGGACAGGGCGGTGGATACGCAGTATTTT
TRBJ2-3,NA,TRBV7-2,NA,CASSLGPGAGDTQYF,TGTGCCAGCAGCTTAGGGCCGGGGGCTGGAGATACGCAGTATTTT
TRBJ2-5,NA,TRBV21-1,few,CASSNLPHRGEETQYF,TGTGCCAGCAGCAACCTCCCTCACAGGGGCGAAGAGACCCAGTACTTC
TRBJ1-4,NA,TRBV19,NA,CASSGGYTNEKLFF,TGTGCCAGTAGCGGGGGGTACACTAATGAAAAACTGTTTTTT
TRBJ1-2,TRBD1,TRBV20-1,few,CSARDGTGGRSYTF,TGCAGTGCTAGAGATGGGACAGGGGGCCGGAGCTACACCTTC
TRBJ2-1,TRBD2,TRBV7-3,few,CASSLSNWEGPYNEQFF,TGTGCCAGCAGCTTAAGTAACTGGGAGGGACCCTACAATGAGCAGTTCTTC
TRBJ1-4,NA,TRBV7-2,few,CASSLQGPPSEKLFF,TGTGCCAGCAGCCTACAGGGACCGCCGTCAGAAAAACTGTTTTTT
TRBJ2-1,NA,TRBV19,few,CASSMNFQRGQFF,TGTGCCAGTAGTATGAACTTCCAGAGGGGGCAGTTCTTC
TRBJ2-4,NA,TRBV29-1,many,CSGGTLNIQYF,TGCAGCGGTGGGACCTTAAACATTCAGTACTTC
TRBJ2-1,TRBD2,TRBV7-9,few,CASSFFSGSEVQTIF,TGTGCCAGCAGCTTCTTTAGCGGGAGCGAAGTTCAAACGATCTTC
TRBJ2-1,TRBD1,TRBV25-1,few,CASTGTDLREQFF,TGTGCCAGCACAGGGACAGACTTGCGTGAGCAGTTCTTC
TRBJ1-1,NA,TRBV5-1,NA,CASSSSFGGTEAFF,TGCGCCAGCAGCTCCTCTTTTGGAGGCACTGAAGCTTTCTTT